The 30 T cell receptor beta chains reported below all come from one sample, sequenced in a study of shared clonotypes between healthy human individuals. The assay was immunoSEQ multiplex PCR, and TCRdb's table has in-frame clones only and misses some. The top ten hold around 0.45% of the sample, which has approximately 1,500,000 clones, roughly 98% seen once. The specimen was naive CD4+ T cells sorted from blood. Described subset: CD45RA+ positively selected. The receptors were gathered from a man aged 25 to 45 in good health.

The chain combines TRBV5-8 with TRBJ1-5; D may be TRBD1 (6 bases). V shed 2 bases and J shed 4 bases, with 16 bases lying between them. The CDR3 has 16 residues. The germline CDR1 and CDR2 sequences are SGHTS and YDEGEE. The CDR3 bases are TGTGCCAGCAGCTTTGGTGGGGGGCTAGGGAATCAGCCCCAGCATTTT. Translating it yields CASSFGGGLGNQPQHF. The full variable domain, with the rest looked up from reference TRBV5-8 and TRBJ1-5, is EAGVTQSPTHLIKTRGQQATLRCSPISGHTSVYWYQQALGLGLQFLLWYDEGEERNRGNFPPRFSGRQFPNYSSELNVNALELEDSALYLCASSFGGGLGNQPQHFGDGTRLSIL.

This clone is a singleton in its sample. The chain has TRBV11-1 and TRBJ2-1, with TRBD2 identical over 16 bases. CDR1 SGHAT and CDR2 FQDESV come from the germline V gene (reference sequence). The J segment lost 5 bases and the V segment lost 10 bases, leaving 8 bases of the junction unmatched. The CDR3 is 16 amino acids. Here the CDR3 DNA reads TGTGCCACCACGGGACTAGCGGGAGGGATCGACAATGAGCAGTTCTTC. It yields the protein CATTGLAGGIDNEQFF.

The chain uses TRBV20-1 and TRBJ2-1, with TRBD2 matching 8 bases. Germline values: CDR1 DFQATT, CDR2 SNEGSKA (reference sequence). The CDR3 sequence is 11 residues long. The CDR3 region is CSGGGYNEQFF. In nucleotides, the CDR3 is TGCTCGGGAGGGGGCTACAATGAGCAGTTCTTC.

J is TRBJ2-3 and V is TRBV28; TRBD1 aligns across 7 bases. Germline values: CDR1 MDHEN, CDR2 SYDVKM. Trimming cost V 8 bases and J 3 bases; bases outside gene matches: 11. The CDR3 is 15 residues long. The CDR3 region is CASLQGSVYTDTQYF. The CDR3 nucleotides read TGTGCCAGCCTACAGGGGTCGGTCTATACAGATACGCAGTATTTT.

This chain joins TRBV7-2 and TRBJ1-3; D call uncertain. The length of the CDR3 is 14 residues. The germline gives CDR1 SGHTA, CDR2 FQGNSA. Trimming removed 2 bases from V and 4 bases from J, with 9 bases in between. The CDR3 loop is CASSLWADGNTIYF. DNA for the CDR3: TGTGCCAGCAGCTTATGGGCAGACGGAAACACCATATATTTT.

The V call is TRBV15, the J call TRBJ2-1; TRBD2 matches 10 bases. V was clipped by 1 base and J by 8 bases; unmatched bases: 11. The CDR3 covers 17 residues. CDR1 LNHNV and CDR2 YYDKDF come from the germline V gene (reference sequence). CDR3 DNA: TGTGCCACCAGCAGAGTCCCTCTAGCGGGAGTTAGGTATGAGCAGTTCTTC. Translation: CATSRVPLAGVRYEQFF. Filled out from reference TRBV15 and TRBJ2-1, the complete variable domain reads DAMVIQNPRYQVTQFGKPVTLSCSQTLNHNVMYWYQQKSSQAPKLLFHYYDKDFNNEADTPDNFQSRRPNTSFCFLDIRSPGLGDTAMYLCATSRVPLAGVRYEQFFGPGTRLTVL.

The V call is TRBV29-1, the J call TRBJ2-1, with 8 positions matching TRBD1. Losses at the gene ends were 7 bases for V and 4 bases for J; bases not matched to a gene: 9. The CDR3 extends over 14 amino acids. Germline CDR1 reads SQVTM; CDR2 reads ANQGSEA. CDR3 nucleotide sequence: TGCAGCGGCGGCCTGGGACAGGAGTACAATGAGCAGTTCTTC. As protein: CSGGLGQEYNEQFF.

This clone occurred once. Additional DNA sequences in this sample encode the identical CDR3. The V and J genes are TRBV28 and TRBJ2-1, with 9 bases identical to TRBD2. Germline CDR1 reads MDHEN; CDR2 reads SYDVKM. The CDR3 covers 16 residues. Trimming cost V 5 bases and J 4 bases; bases outside gene matches: 9. CDR3: CASSTTSGGTYNEQFF. In nucleotides, the CDR3 is TGTGCCAGCAGTACGACTAGCGGAGGGACTTACAATGAGCAGTTCTTC.

This chain connects TRBV18 to TRBJ2-2; tentative D call: TRBD1 (6 bases). Trimming took off 6 bases at V and 0 bases at J, with 11 bases between the two ends. Germline CDR1 and CDR2: KGHSH and LQKENI. The CDR3 has 15 amino acids. The CDR3 region is CASSSGTPNTGELFF. The CDR3 bases are TGTGCCAGCTCCTCCGGGACACCGAACACCGGGGAGCTGTTTTTT.

The J gene is TRBJ2-7, the V gene TRBV7-6; 10 nucleotides match TRBD1. CDR3 size: 17 residues. Per the germline V gene, CDR1 is SGHVS and CDR2 is FNYEAQ. V lost 1 base, J lost 2 bases, and 8 bases stayed unmatched. Here the CDR3 reads CASSLVTGTGATYEQYF. The CDR3 nucleotides are TGTGCCAGCAGCTTAGTCACCGGGACAGGGGCTACCTACGAGCAGTACTTC.

The chain is built from TRBV7-6 and TRBJ1-5; TRBD1 is a possible D gene (5 bases). CDR3 length equals 17 residues. V gave up 5 bases and J gave up 6 bases, with 23 bases separating them. CDR1 and CDR2 (germline): SGHVS, FNYEAQ. This CDR3 is CASSRAEGWQEGQPQHF. CDR3 in DNA: TGTGCCAGCAGCCGCGCAGAGGGGTGGCAGGAGGGTCAGCCCCAGCATTTT.

CDR3 amino acids: CASSLIGPGRAYEQYF. The CDR3 DNA sequence: TGTGCCAGTAGCCTTATAGGTCCAGGGAGGGCCTACGAGCAGTACTTC. This chain connects TRBV19 to TRBJ2-7, with 7 bases lining up with TRBD2. The ends lost 6 bases at V and 2 bases at J; junction bases unmatched: 13. CDR1 LNHDA and CDR2 SQIVND come from the germline V gene (reference sequence). The CDR3 runs to 16 residues.

The V gene is TRBV29-1, the J gene TRBJ2-2, with 8 bases that match TRBD2. Per germline, CDR1 SQVTM and CDR2 ANQGSEA. The CDR3 covers 13 residues. V shed 3 bases, J shed 6 bases, and the junction held 3 bases outside the gene matches. The CDR3 bases are TGCAGCGTTGATGAGCGGGAGTCCGGGGAGCTGTTTTTT. It encodes CSVDERESGELFF.

This sequence joins TRBV28 and TRBJ1-2; 7 bases fit TRBD1. CDR3 length: 14 amino acids. Looked up from germline, CDR1 is MDHEN and CDR2 is SYDVKM. V dropped 2 bases and J dropped 6; count of bases not matched to a gene: 6. The CDR3 nucleotides read TGTGCCAGCAGTTTAACAGGGGTGACCGATGGCTACACCTTC. Translated, it gives CASSLTGVTDGYTF.

The V and J genes are TRBV6-5 and TRBJ2-7; 7 nucleotides align to TRBD1. The CDR3 consists of 15 residues. Germline CDR1 MNHEY, CDR2 SVGAGI. V shed 3 bases, J shed 3 bases, and the junction held 8 bases outside the gene matches. Written as DNA, the CDR3 is TGTGCCAGCAGTTATTCGGACAGGTTCCGCTACGAGCAGTACTTC. This sequence encodes CASSYSDRFRYEQYF.

The chain couples TRBV9 to TRBJ2-7; tentative D call: TRBD1 (8 bases). The CDR3 is made up of 15 amino acids. Trimming removed 4 bases at V and 2 bases at J, with 16 bases between. Germline values: CDR1 SGDLS, CDR2 YYNGEE. The CDR3 sequence is CASSPRTGRAYEQYF. CDR3 coding DNA: TGTGCCAGCAGCCCACGGACAGGGAGGGCCTACGAGCAGTACTTC.

V gene TRBV6-4 combines with J gene TRBJ2-4; tentative D call: TRBD1 (6 bases). The CDR3 is made up of 17 amino acids. Per the germline V gene, CDR1 is MRHNA and CDR2 is SNTAGT. V shed 2 bases and J shed 0 bases, with 14 bases lying between them. CDR3 nucleotides: TGTGCCAGCAGTGACCATAGACAGGATCTAGCCAAAAACATTCAGTACTTC. Its translation is CASSDHRQDLAKNIQYF.

Here the CDR3 DNA reads TGTGCCAGCTCCGGGGTCAGACGGCCCCAGCATTTT. Its protein product is CASSGVRRPQHF. The chain is built from TRBV6-1 and TRBJ1-5; D call uncertain. The V end lost 8 bases, the J end lost 9 bases, and 14 bases lay between the germline ends. CDR1 is MNHNS, CDR2 SASEGT, per germline. The CDR3 length is 12 residues.

V gene TRBV28 combines with J gene TRBJ2-7, with D unresolved. The germline V gene encodes CDR1 MDHEN and CDR2 SYDVKM. This CDR3 spans 14 amino acids. Trimming removed 7 bases at V and 4 bases at J, with 17 bases between. The CDR3 bases are TGTGCCAGCAACCGGTCCCCATCCCAGTACGAGCAGTACTTC. It translates to CASNRSPSQYEQYF.

The chain joins TRBV9 to TRBJ2-7; D uncertain. This CDR3 has 16 residues. CDR1 SGDLS and CDR2 YYNGEE come from the germline V gene. V lost 0 bases to trimming and J lost 0 bases, with 13 bases between them. CDR3 bases: TGTGCCAGCAGCGTAGACGGCGGAACGAGCTCCTACGAGCAGTACTTC. The encoded protein is CASSVDGGTSSYEQYF.

V is TRBV10-3 and J is TRBJ2-1; tentative D call: TRBD2 (6 bases). Trimming took off 3 bases at V and 0 bases at J, with 9 bases between the two ends. This CDR3 has 15 amino acids. Per germline, CDR1 ENHRY and CDR2 SYGVKD. The CDR3 nucleotides read TGTGCCATCAGTGATGGGAGGAGCTCCTACAATGAGCAGTTCTTC. Its translation is CAISDGRSSYNEQFF.

The chain has TRBV28 and TRBJ2-7; the match to TRBD1 covers 7 bases. The length of the CDR3 is 14 residues. V was pared by 2 bases and J by 5 bases, with 6 bases of the junction left unmatched. From germline, CDR1 is MDHEN and CDR2 SYDVKM. The CDR3: CASSLDRVIDEQYF. The CDR3 DNA sequence: TGTGCCAGCAGTTTAGACAGGGTAATTGACGAGCAGTACTTC.

The V gene is TRBV6-1, the J gene TRBJ2-7, with 9 bases lining up with TRBD2. The trim removed 4 bases at V and 3 bases at J, leaving 10 bases unmatched. CDR1 MNHNS and CDR2 SASEGT come from the germline V gene. This CDR3 comprises 16 residues. The CDR3 is CASSGSAGGRGYEQYF. The CDR3 DNA is TGTGCCAGCAGTGGTAGTGCTGGCGGGAGGGGCTACGAGCAGTACTTC.

The chain combines TRBV11-2 with TRBJ2-7, with TRBD2 matching 13 bases. J lost 6 bases, V lost 3 bases, and 2 bases had no gene match. This CDR3 has 14 residues. Germline-derived CDR1 and CDR2 are SGHAT and FQNNGV. The CDR3 DNA is TGTGCCAGCAGCTTCAGACTAGCGGGAGGCGAGCAGTACTTC. Its protein is CASSFRLAGGEQYF.

A note on this clone: Other DNA sequences in this specimen translate into the identical CDR3. The chain carries TRBV7-2 and TRBJ1-5; D might be TRBD1 (5 bases). The CDR3 contains 13 residues. The germline V and J ends were trimmed by 2 bases and 4 bases, with 6 bases remaining between them. The V gene's germline CDR1 is SGHTA and CDR2 FQGNSA. CDR3 sequence (DNA): TGTGCCAGCAGCTTACAGGGAAATCAGCCCCAGCATTTT. Its protein product is CASSLQGNQPQHF. The full variable domain, rest sourced from reference TRBV7-2 and TRBJ1-5, is GAGVSQSPSNKVTEKGKDVELRCDPISGHTALYWYRQSLGQGLEFLIYFQGNSAPDKSGLPSDRFSAERTGGSVSTLTIQRTQQEDSAVYLCASSLQGNQPQHFGDGTRLSIL.

The V and J genes are TRBV11-2 and TRBJ2-7; D uncertain. V gave up 5 bases and J gave up 3 bases, with 17 bases separating them. The CDR3 is 15 residues long. Per germline, CDR1 SGHAT and CDR2 FQNNGV. CDR3 coding DNA: TGTGCCAGCAGCCGACTTAATACCCGGAGCTACGAGCAGTACTTC. It yields the protein CASSRLNTRSYEQYF.

The V and J genes are TRBV6-1 and TRBJ2-7; D gene ambiguous. Trimming shortened V by 8 bases and J by 2 bases, and 13 bases separated the two germline ends. CDR1 MNHNS and CDR2 SASEGT come from the germline V gene. The CDR3 is 13 amino acids. The DNA of the CDR3 is TGTGCCAGCGCATTAGCCAATACCTACGAGCAGTACTTC. This translates into CASALANTYEQYF.

The chain employs TRBV7-9 and TRBJ1-3, with TRBD1 matching 9 bases. The CDR3 extends over 19 amino acids. V gave up 1 base and J gave up 2 bases; unmatched junction bases: 12. Per germline, CDR1 SEHNR and CDR2 FQNEAQ (reference sequence). Written as DNA, the CDR3 is TGTGCCAGCAGCTTAGACGCCCCCTACAGGGGGCGAGCTGGAAACACCATATATTTT. Encoded protein: CASSLDAPYRGRAGNTIYF.

The V call is TRBV5-1, the J call TRBJ2-7; D not resolved. This CDR3 is built from 15 residues. Trimming removed 0 bases from V and 0 bases from J, with 10 bases in between. CDR1 and CDR2 (germline): SGHRS, YFSETQ. The CDR3 sequence is CASSLEPASSYEQYF. The CDR3 DNA reads as TGCGCCAGCAGCTTGGAACCGGCGAGCTCCTACGAGCAGTACTTC.

A note on this clone: This sample includes further DNA sequences coding for the same CDR3. The chain links TRBV18 to TRBJ2-1, with TRBD2 identical over 15 bases. The length of the CDR3 is 15 residues. Trimming took 6 bases from V and 7 from J; bases not matched to a gene: 4. CDR1 and CDR2 from the germline V gene are KGHSH and LQKENI. The CDR3: CASSQGLAGGNEQFF. The CDR3 DNA reads TGTGCCAGCTCTCAGGGACTAGCGGGAGGTAATGAGCAGTTCTTC.